This T cell receptor beta chain was sequenced in a study of cytomegalovirus exposure and HLA in healthy donors. Overall study results and limits: Upon later analysis, HLA-associated TCR beta chains proved more clonally expanded than other, equally common chains.

On this clone: Antigen unknown.

Germline assignment: CDR1 ENHRY and CDR2 SYGVKD. V lost 0 bases to trimming and J lost 1 base; unmatched junction nucleotides: 6. This CDR3 spans 16 amino acids. The PCR contained 60 Vbeta and 13 Jbeta primers. TCRdb's table, derived via immunoSEQ multiplex PCR, lists solely in-frame clones and lacks some. The sample shows 120,000 to 150,000 clones, roughly 80% of them seen only once. The clonotype originates from a man aged 35-49 years in good health and CMV-seropositive. Sequenced input: PBMCs. The chain couples TRBV10-3 to TRBJ2-7; 7 nucleotides agree with TRBD2. DNA for the CDR3: TGTGCCATCAGTGAGTCGATCCGAGCGGGATCCTACGAGCAGTACTTC. It is translated as CAISESIRAGSYEQYF.